These 15 T cell receptor beta chains originate from one sample sequenced in a study of OX40 agonist ivuxolimab in advanced cancers. Data came from immunoSEQ multiplex PCR; TCRdb stores just in-frame clones and leaves some out. This table has around 36,000 clones, around 85% appearing once. The material was CD4+ or CD8+ T cells sorted from blood, obtained in a trial of the OX40 agonist ivuxolimab. These receptor sequences come from an adult with an advanced solid tumor such as melanoma, head and neck, liver or kidney cancer.

The gene calls are TRBV29-1 and TRBJ1-3, with D unclear. The CDR3 runs to 12 residues. V lost 4 bases to trimming and J lost 1 base, with 5 bases between them. CDR1 and CDR2 from the germline V gene are SQVTM and ANQGSEA. The CDR3 here is CSVGGSGNTIYF. The CDR3, as DNA: TGCAGCGTTGGAGGATCTGGAAACACCATATATTTT.

The genes are TRBV27 and TRBJ1-1, with D hard to call. CDR1 and CDR2 from the germline V gene are MNHEY and SMNVEV (reference sequence). The CDR3 sequence is 14 residues long. Trimming removed 2 bases from V and 3 bases from J, with 10 bases in between. The CDR3: CASSLGRLHTEAFF. The CDR3 DNA reads as TGTGCCAGCAGTTTAGGGCGACTGCACACTGAAGCTTTCTTT.

This chain connects TRBV7-9 to TRBJ2-5, with TRBD1 as a possible D gene (5 bases). Germline V lookup: CDR1 SEHNR, CDR2 FQNEAQ (reference sequence). V lost 5 bases to trimming and J lost 2 bases, with 15 bases between them. The CDR3 loop spans 15 amino acids. The CDR3 region is CASSRWTSFQETQYF. CDR3 DNA: TGTGCCAGCAGCCGATGGACATCATTTCAAGAGACCCAGTACTTC. The complete variable domain, with remaining parts taken from reference TRBV7-9 and TRBJ2-5, reads DTGVSQNPRHKITKRGQNVTFRCDPISEHNRLYWYRQTLGQGPEFLTYFQNEAQLEKSRLLSDRFSAERPKGSFSTLEIQRTEQGDSAMYLCASSRWTSFQETQYFGPGTRLLVL.

The chain joins TRBV9 to TRBJ2-7, with TRBD1 matching 7 bases. Germline CDR1 reads SGDLS; CDR2 reads YYNGEE. The CDR3 extends over 14 amino acids. After removal of 3 bases from V and 2 bases from J, the junction contained 5 bases not matched to a gene. The chain's CDR3 is CASSAGTAPYEQYF. The CDR3 nucleotides read TGTGCCAGCAGCGCCGGGACAGCGCCCTACGAGCAGTACTTC. The complete variable domain, with remaining parts taken from reference TRBV9 and TRBJ2-7, reads DSGVTQTPKHLITATGQRVTLRCSPRSGDLSVYWYQQSLDQGLQFLIQYYNGEERAKGNILERFSAQQFPDLHSELNLSSLELGDSALYFCASSAGTAPYEQYFGPGTRLTVT.

V and J are TRBV5-1 and TRBJ2-2, with D uncertain. Per germline, CDR1 SGHRS and CDR2 YFSETQ. Trimming took 1 base from V and 5 from J, leaving 6 bases between them. CDR3 size: 13 residues. The CDR3 region has the DNA TGCGCCAGCAGCTTGTCCATTACCGGGGAGCTGTTTTTT. It yields the protein CASSLSITGELFF.

There are a few counts of this clone. This chain uses TRBV19 with TRBJ2-7; D possibly uses TRBD1 or TRBD2 (6 bases each). This CDR3 comprises 14 residues. V gave up 3 bases and J gave up 3 bases, with 12 bases separating them. Germline V CDR1 and CDR2: LNHDA, SQIVND (reference sequence). The CDR3 here is CASSIRGDNYEQYF. DNA of the CDR3: TGTGCCAGTAGTATTAGGGGGGATAACTACGAGCAGTACTTC.

This clone was found a few times. This sequence joins TRBV5-6 and TRBJ2-7, with TRBD2 matching over 12 bases. This CDR3 has 18 amino acids. V dropped 4 bases and J dropped 3; count of bases not matched to a gene: 14. Germline V lookup: CDR1 SGHDT, CDR2 YYEEEE. The CDR3 protein is CASSPQPASGRAIYEQYF. In DNA form, the CDR3 reads TGTGCCAGCAGCCCCCAACCCGCTAGCGGGAGGGCCATCTACGAGCAGTACTTC.

This clone was counted between two and nine times. V gene TRBV6-5 combines with J gene TRBJ1-2; 8 bases align to TRBD1. J lost 4 bases, V lost 7 bases, and 8 bases had no gene match. Germline V CDR1 and CDR2: MNHEY, SVGAGI. CDR3 length equals 14 residues. CDR3 in DNA: TGTGCCAGCACCCAGAGGGGACAGGCCTATGGCTACACCTTC. This sequence encodes CASTQRGQAYGYTF.

The V and J genes are TRBV6-6 and TRBJ2-5; no clear D gene. Trimming shortened V by 6 bases and J by 4 bases, and 9 bases separated the two germline ends. The CDR3 is 12 residues long. Germline lookup yields CDR1 MNHNY and CDR2 SVGAGI (reference sequence). In nucleotides, the CDR3 is TGTGCCAGCAGCTTACAAGGAGAGACCCAGTACTTC. It specifies CASSLQGETQYF.

The V and J genes are TRBV6-5 and TRBJ1-2; no reliable D call. This CDR3 has 12 amino acids. The germline CDR1 and CDR2 sequences are MNHEY and SVGAGI. Between the trimmed V and J ends, which lost 7 bases and 8 bases, there was a span of 14 bases. DNA of the CDR3: TGTGCCAGCACCGCACTGGGTTTCGGCTACACCTTC. Translating gives CASTALGFGYTF.

J is TRBJ1-2 and V is TRBV5-1; tentative D call: TRBD1 (6 bases). This CDR3 region has 15 residues. V dropped 0 bases and J dropped 5 bases, with 14 bases sitting between them. Germline CDR1 SGHRS, CDR2 YFSETQ. The CDR3 is CASSLGAGAEYGYTF. In DNA form, the CDR3 reads TGCGCCAGCAGCTTGGGGGCAGGGGCTGAATATGGCTACACCTTC.

This chain uses TRBV5-5 with TRBJ1-1; D call uncertain. Germline V lookup: CDR1 SGHKS, CDR2 YYEKEE (reference sequence). V was pared by 1 base and J by 3 bases, with 4 bases between. The CDR3 has 12 residues. The CDR3 is CASSLRYTEAFF. The CDR3 DNA reads as TGTGCCAGCAGCTTGCGGTACACTGAAGCTTTCTTT.

The J gene is TRBJ1-1, the V gene TRBV7-9; TRBD1 aligns across 12 bases. Per the germline V gene, CDR1 is SEHNR and CDR2 is FQNEAQ (reference sequence). This CDR3 spans 15 amino acids. V lost 5 bases and J lost 3; bases outside the gene matches: 4. The chain's CDR3 is CASSPRDRGHTEAFF. The CDR3 bases are TGTGCCAGCAGCCCGAGGGACAGGGGGCACACTGAAGCTTTCTTT.

The chain couples TRBV18 to TRBJ2-3, with unresolved D. Germline loops: CDR1 KGHSH, CDR2 LQKENI. The V end lost 6 bases, the J end lost 3 bases, and 7 bases lay between the germline ends. CDR3 size: 12 residues. Here the CDR3 DNA reads TGTGCCAGCTCGATCCGAACAGATACGCAGTATTTT. This codes for CASSIRTDTQYF.

The chain uses TRBV5-4 and TRBJ2-3; weak D call: TRBD1 (6 bases). V shed 0 bases and J shed 3 bases, with 8 bases lying between them. The CDR3 is made up of 14 amino acids. Germline CDR1 and CDR2: SGHNT and YYREEE (reference sequence). DNA for the CDR3: TGTGCCAGCAGCTTGGACAGGGAAACAGATACGCAGTATTTT. This encodes CASSLDRETDTQYF.